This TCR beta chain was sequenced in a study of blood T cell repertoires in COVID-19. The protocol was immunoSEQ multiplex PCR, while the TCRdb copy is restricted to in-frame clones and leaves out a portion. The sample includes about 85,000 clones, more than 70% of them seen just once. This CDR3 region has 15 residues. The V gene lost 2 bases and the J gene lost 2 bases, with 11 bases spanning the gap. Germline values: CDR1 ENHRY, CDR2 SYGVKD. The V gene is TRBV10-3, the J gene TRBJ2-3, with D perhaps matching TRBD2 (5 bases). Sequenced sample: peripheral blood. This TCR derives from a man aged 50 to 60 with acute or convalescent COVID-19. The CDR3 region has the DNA TGTGCCATCAGTGAGCCGACTAACCTCACAGATACGCAGTATTTT. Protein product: CAISEPTNLTDTQYF.